The 7 T cell receptor beta chains below come from one sample, sequenced in a study of blood T cell repertoires in COVID-19. Data came from immunoSEQ multiplex PCR; TCRdb stores just in-frame clones and leaves some out. In the table there are about 260,000 clones, around 90% of which are singletons. The sample consisted of peripheral blood. The receptors here all came from a human donor in a cohort sampled during active COVID-19.

This chain connects TRBV19 to TRBJ1-4; maybe TRBD1 (5 bases). This CDR3 spans 15 amino acids. Germline V gene lookup returns CDR1 LNHDA and CDR2 SQIVND (reference sequence). V was clipped by 6 bases and J by 7 bases, with 18 bases between them. The CDR3 spells CASRPPRASIEKLFF. The CDR3 DNA follows: TGTGCCAGTAGACCCCCCAGGGCTTCTATTGAAAAACTGTTTTTT. Filled out from reference TRBV19 and TRBJ1-4, the complete variable domain reads DGGITQSPKYLFRKEGQNVTLSCEQNLNHDAMYWYRQDPGQGLRLIYYSQIVNDFQKGDIAEGYSVSREKKESFPLTVTSAQKNPTAFYLCASRPPRASIEKLFFGSGTQLSVL.

The gene calls are TRBV19 and TRBJ1-2; maybe TRBD1 (5 bases). From germline, CDR1 is LNHDA and CDR2 SQIVND (reference sequence). V lost 5 bases and J 6 bases, leaving 22 bases between the germline ends. CDR3 size: 16 residues. The CDR3 nucleotides read TGTGCCAGTAGTCCAGGGCCCGGGCAGTCCTTCAATGGCTACACCTTC. It specifies CASSPGPGQSFNGYTF.

This clone was detected once. The chain has TRBV6-5 and TRBJ2-7, with 10 bases fitting TRBD1. V trimming: 6 bases; J trimming: 1 base; junction bases outside the gene matches: 3. CDR1 is MNHEY, CDR2 SVGAGI, per germline. The CDR3 has 14 residues. This chain's CDR3 is CASRDRGESYEQYF. CDR3 in DNA: TGTGCCAGCAGGGACAGGGGGGAATCCTACGAGCAGTACTTC.

The chain combines TRBV29-1 with TRBJ2-7; 7 bases agree with TRBD1. The CDR3 is 13 amino acids. Trimming at V came to 1 base and at J to 3 bases, leaving 3 bases not matched to a gene. The germline V gene has CDR1 SQVTM and CDR2 ANQGSEA. The CDR3: CSVEGPGGYEQYF. The CDR3 DNA follows: TGCAGCGTTGAAGGGCCAGGGGGCTACGAGCAGTACTTC.

V and J are TRBV4-3 and TRBJ1-5; tentatively, D is TRBD1 (5 bases). The CDR3 is made up of 15 amino acids. CDR1 is LGHNA, CDR2 YSLEER, per germline. Deletions cut 0 bases from V and 4 bases from J, with 10 bases between. The CDR3 bases are TGCGCCAGCAGCCAAGATCCCAGGGCGAATCAGCCCCAGCATTTT. It codes for CASSQDPRANQPQHF.

The V and J genes are TRBV15 and TRBJ1-2; D is perhaps TRBD1 (5 bases). The length of the CDR3 is 15 residues. Per germline, CDR1 LNHNV and CDR2 YYDKDF (reference sequence). V gave up 0 bases and J gave up 4 bases, with 12 bases separating them. The CDR3 here is CATSRDGARSYGYTF. In DNA form, the CDR3 reads TGTGCCACCAGCAGAGATGGGGCAAGGAGCTATGGCTACACCTTC.

The chain combines TRBV10-3 with TRBJ2-7; unclear D gene. The V and J ends lost 3 bases and 3 bases respectively, with 15 bases between them. The CDR3 is made up of 15 amino acids. The V gene's germline CDR1 is ENHRY and CDR2 SYGVKD. The CDR3 region is CAISDPAMTNYEQYF. The CDR3 nucleotides read TGTGCCATCAGTGACCCGGCCATGACAAACTACGAGCAGTACTTC.